This TCR beta chain was identified during a study of cytotoxic CD8 clonotypes in ibrutinib-treated CLL. Study as a whole: Roughly 25 partial and 2 complete responses; at median roughly 67 months, roughly 15 remitted, roughly 12 progressed.

Depth targeted 1 in 200,000 to 1 in 1 million T cells, averaging approximately 9.3x coverage per clonotype. Repertoires were generated with immunoSEQ multiplex PCR, while TCRdb's copy carries only in-frame clones and drops some. The sample lists 150,000 to 200,000 clones, roughly 88% seen once, with around 3% in the top ten. Genomic DNA (around 2 micrograms) was obtained from cryopreserved PBMCs for construction of TCR beta libraries. The CDR3 contains 14 residues. Looked up from germline, CDR1 is LNHDA and CDR2 is SQIVND (reference sequence). Trimming took 5 bases from V and 4 from J, leaving 14 bases between them.

The receptor was derived from a human donor with chronic lymphocytic leukemia. V is TRBV19 and J is TRBJ1-2, with D possibly being TRBD1 (5 bases). The material sequenced was PBMCs, taken at disease progression, from a patient treated with ibrutinib. DNA for the CDR3: TGTGCCAGTAGTGTCGACACGGGACTCTATGGCTACACCTTC. Its protein is CASSVDTGLYGYTF.